Below are 22 T cell receptor beta chains sequenced from a single sample in a study of cytotoxic CD8 clonotypes in ibrutinib-treated CLL. The assay was immunoSEQ multiplex PCR, and TCRdb's table has in-frame clones only and misses some. The sample has fewer than 400,000 clones, 67% seen once. Here the sequenced sample was PBMCs, taken after 36 months of ibrutinib treatment. These receptor sequences come from a human donor with chronic lymphocytic leukemia.

This chain uses TRBV7-9 with TRBJ2-7; 10 bases match TRBD2. V gave up 10 bases and J gave up 3 bases; unmatched junction bases: 6. CDR3 length: 13 amino acids. Germline CDR1 and CDR2: SEHNR and FQNEAQ (reference sequence). CDR3 loop: CATRSSGSYEQYF. CDR3 coding DNA: TGTGCCACTCGTTCTAGCGGGAGCTACGAGCAGTACTTC.

This clone was observed a single time. The chain has TRBV9 and TRBJ1-2; D may be TRBD1 (6 bases). Trimming pared 0 bases from V and 5 bases from J, leaving 14 bases between. This CDR3 region has 15 residues. Germline-derived CDR1 and CDR2 are SGDLS and YYNGEE. This chain's CDR3 is CASSVEGGSFYGYTF. In DNA, the CDR3 is TGTGCCAGCAGCGTAGAGGGGGGCTCCTTTTATGGCTACACCTTC.

The CDR3 DNA is TGTGCCAGCAGCTTTGGCCCGAACACTGAAGCTTTCTTT. Its protein product is CASSFGPNTEAFF. The chain recombines TRBV7-6 with TRBJ1-1; D is undetermined. CDR3 length: 13 residues. Germline CDR1 reads SGHVS; CDR2 reads FNYEAQ. The V and J ends lost 3 bases and 1 base respectively, with 6 bases between them.

This chain connects TRBV6-1 to TRBJ2-2; D not resolved. Trimming stripped 4 bases from V and 4 bases from J, with 1 base between. CDR1 and CDR2 (germline): MNHNS, SASEGT. This CDR3 comprises 11 residues. The CDR3 protein is CASSGTGELFF. CDR3 bases: TGTGCCAGCAGTGGCACCGGGGAGCTGTTTTTT.

The rearrangement joins TRBV7-6 to TRBJ2-6; D is ambiguous. CDR1 and CDR2 (germline): SGHVS, FNYEAQ. The CDR3 has 13 residues. V dropped 6 bases and J dropped 4 bases, with 7 bases sitting between them. The CDR3 DNA follows: TGTGCCAGCAGTGGACCCGGGGCCAACGTCCTGACTTTC. Its translation: CASSGPGANVLTF.

The chain has TRBV7-2 and TRBJ2-7; 9 nucleotides agree with TRBD1. CDR3 length equals 15 residues. Germline loops: CDR1 SGHTA, CDR2 FQGNSA. Trimming took 6 bases from V and 3 from J; bases not matched to a gene: 9. The DNA of the CDR3 is TGTGCCAGCAGTCCAATCACAGGGGGCGACTACGAGCAGTACTTC. Amino acid sequence: CASSPITGGDYEQYF.

The CDR3 DNA reads as TGTGCCAGCAGTTTGGGAGACAGGGCCAACACCGGGGAGCTGTTTTTT. It is translated as CASSLGDRANTGELFF. The chain combines TRBV28 with TRBJ2-2; 7 nucleotides line up with TRBD1. V was pared by 3 bases and J by 2 bases, with 6 bases of the junction left unmatched. The CDR3 is 16 residues long. Per the germline V gene, CDR1 is MDHEN and CDR2 is SYDVKM.

The chain employs TRBV21-1 and TRBJ1-5. TRBV21-1 is deemed a pseudogene. The CDR3 has 19 residues. CDR3 nucleotides: TGTGCCAGCAGCTCCCCCCGGGAGCCAGCACTAAGGAGCAATCAGCCCCAGCATTTT. This encodes CASSSPREPALRSNQPQHF.

This sequence joins TRBV28 and TRBJ2-7; no reliable D call. CDR1 and CDR2 from the germline V gene are MDHEN and SYDVKM. V was shortened by 6 bases and J by 2 bases, with 17 bases between the two germline ends. This CDR3 has 15 amino acids. In DNA form, the CDR3 reads TGTGCCAGCAGCCCCCCGGGTACGTGGACCTACGAGCAGTACTTC. Translated, it gives CASSPPGTWTYEQYF.

This rearrangement joins TRBV29-1 to TRBJ2-3; 11 nucleotides align to TRBD2. CDR1 is SQVTM, CDR2 ANQGSEA, per germline. This CDR3 comprises 15 residues. Here the CDR3 reads CTVTETSGVSDTQYF. CDR3 coding DNA: TGCACCGTGACGGAGACTAGCGGGGTTTCAGATACGCAGTATTTT.

This sequence joins TRBV5-1 and TRBJ1-2, with 7 bases aligning to TRBD1. The V gene end was trimmed by 2 bases and the J gene end by 8 bases; junction bases not matched to a gene: 9. The CDR3 length is 14 residues. The germline V gene encodes CDR1 SGHRS and CDR2 YFSETQ. CDR3 protein: CASSFRQGRTGYTF. For the CDR3, the DNA is TGCGCCAGCAGCTTCCGACAGGGTCGGACGGGCTACACCTTC.

V and J are TRBV7-6 and TRBJ2-2; no clear D gene. This CDR3 has 12 residues. The V end lost 3 bases, the J end lost 6 bases, and 5 bases lay between the germline ends. Germline V gene lookup returns CDR1 SGHVS and CDR2 FNYEAQ. CDR3 DNA: TGTGCCAGCAGCTTCGTGGCCGGGGAGCTGTTTTTT. This translates into CASSFVAGELFF.

This clone has ten or more counts. The rearrangement joins TRBV6-5 to TRBJ2-3, with a possible D match to TRBD2 (6 bases). Germline lookup yields CDR1 MNHEY and CDR2 SVGAGI. This CDR3 spans 14 amino acids. Deletions cut 6 bases from V and 3 bases from J, with 13 bases between. The CDR3, as DNA: TGTGCCAGCAGGACTAGAAAGAGAACAGATACGCAGTATTTT. Translation gives CASRTRKRTDTQYF.

This clone was counted only a few times. The rearrangement joins TRBV10-2 to TRBJ1-5, with TRBD1 matching 10 bases. CDR1 and CDR2 from the germline V gene are WSHSY and SAAADI. The CDR3 is made up of 13 amino acids. J was trimmed by 5 bases and V by 6 bases; bases with no gene match: 1. CDR3 region: CASRGTGDQPQHF. The CDR3 nucleotides are TGCGCCAGCAGGGGGACAGGGGATCAGCCCCAGCATTTT.

The chain carries TRBV5-1 and TRBJ1-6, with a possible D match to TRBD1 (5 bases). Germline assignment: CDR1 SGHRS and CDR2 YFSETQ. The CDR3 covers 17 residues. Trimming removed 3 bases at V and 0 bases at J, with 13 bases between. The CDR3 loop is CASSSQPGISYNSPLHF. CDR3 bases: TGCGCCAGCAGCTCCCAACCAGGGATCTCCTATAATTCACCCCTCCACTTT.

Only a few counts were recorded for this clone. The CDR3 protein is CASSIRTGRKRPQHF. In nucleotides, the CDR3 is TGTGCCAGTAGTATCCGGACAGGGCGGAAACGGCCCCAGCATTTT. This chain links TRBV19 with TRBJ1-5, with TRBD1 matching over 8 bases. The CDR3 is 15 residues long. Germline trimming cut 3 bases from V and 9 bases from J; bases unmatched to any gene: 10. CDR1 is LNHDA, CDR2 SQIVND, per germline (reference sequence).

The J gene is TRBJ2-5, the V gene TRBV28, with D unresolved. CDR3 length: 11 residues. The germline CDR1 and CDR2 sequences are MDHEN and SYDVKM. With 4 bases removed from V and 4 bases from J, the gap between germline ends came to 4 bases. The CDR3 spells CASSSGETQYF. As DNA, the CDR3 is TGTGCCAGCAGTTCCGGAGAGACCCAGTACTTC. The full variable domain, in which reference TRBV28 and TRBJ2-5 provide the parts outside the CDR3, is DVKVTQSSRYLVKRTGEKVFLECVQDMDHENMFWYRQDPGLGLRLIYFSYDVKMKEKGDIPEGYSVSREKKERFSLILESASTNQTSMYLCASSSGETQYFGPGTRLLVL.

This chain joins TRBV2 and TRBJ2-7, with D maybe TRBD2 (5 bases). Between the trimmed V and J ends, which lost 5 bases and 5 bases, there was a span of 7 bases. Germline loops: CDR1 SNHLY, CDR2 FYNNEI. This CDR3 region has 11 residues. This CDR3 reads CASSTSNEQYF. The CDR3 nucleotides are TGTGCCAGCAGTACTAGTAACGAGCAGTACTTC. Drawing the rest from reference TRBV2 and TRBJ2-7, the complete variable domain is EPEVTQTPSHQVTQMGQEVILRCVPISNHLYFYWYRQILGQKVEFLVSFYNNEISEKSEIFDDQFSVERPDGSNFTLKIRSTKLEDSAMYFCASSTSNEQYFGPGTRLTVT.

The CDR3, as DNA: TGCGCCAGCAGCTTGGCCGGATCGTCAGAGACCCAGTACTTC. Protein sequence: CASSLAGSSETQYF. V gene TRBV5-1 combines with J gene TRBJ2-5, with no clear D. Germline assignment: CDR1 SGHRS and CDR2 YFSETQ. The V gene lost 0 bases and the J gene lost 4 bases, with 10 bases spanning the gap. This CDR3 comprises 14 residues.

The chain joins TRBV28 to TRBJ2-7, with D uncertain. Per germline, CDR1 MDHEN and CDR2 SYDVKM. The CDR3 length is 12 residues. The ends were cut back, 5 bases at V and 0 bases at J, with 5 bases in the middle. CDR3 sequence: CASSGNSYEQYF. CDR3 nucleotides: TGTGCCAGCAGTGGGAACTCCTACGAGCAGTACTTC.

V gene TRBV11-2 combines with J gene TRBJ2-5, with 8 nucleotides matching TRBD2. Germline V gives CDR1 SGHAT, CDR2 FQNNGV. After removal of 5 bases from V and 5 bases from J, the junction contained 7 bases not matched to a gene. The CDR3 has 14 residues. The CDR3, as DNA: TGTGCCAGCAGCGATTCCGGGGGGGCGGAGACCCAGTACTTC. This codes for CASSDSGGAETQYF.

The CDR3 loop reads CASSKAGSETQYF. The CDR3 DNA is TGTGCCAGCAGTAAGGCGGGATCAGAGACCCAGTACTTC. The V and J genes are TRBV6-5 and TRBJ2-5; the D gene is possibly TRBD2 (6 bases). Germline V lookup: CDR1 MNHEY, CDR2 SVGAGI. The CDR3 covers 13 residues. V dropped 5 bases and J dropped 4 bases, with 11 bases sitting between them.